Each of the 4 T cell receptor beta chains below was sequenced from the same sample in a study of blood T cell repertoires in COVID-19. Assay: immunoSEQ multiplex PCR; the TCRdb copy retains only in-frame clones and omits some. This sample has about 250,000 clones; roughly 81% occur once, and the top ten carry 4%. The sequenced material came from peripheral blood. The receptors come from a man over 45 with acute or convalescent COVID-19.

The chain has TRBV5-5 and TRBJ2-3; maybe TRBD2 (6 bases). Germline CDR1 reads SGHKS; CDR2 reads YYEKEE (reference sequence). V was trimmed by 3 bases and J by 9 bases, leaving 14 bases between them. CDR3 size: 13 residues. The CDR3 DNA sequence: TGTGCCAGCAGCTCTTCCGGAGGAGGGACGCAGTATTTT. Translated: CASSSSGGGTQYF.

This clone showed up just a few times. The chain joins TRBV2 to TRBJ2-3; D is undetermined. This CDR3 contains 14 residues. V shed 2 bases and J shed 5 bases, with 11 bases lying between them. Germline CDR1 reads SNHLY; CDR2 reads FYNNEI. CDR3 bases: TGTGCCAGCAGTGAAATGAAAGGAGTAGATACGCAGTATTTT. This sequence encodes CASSEMKGVDTQYF.

The rearrangement joins TRBV5-1 to TRBJ1-3, with 11 bases that match TRBD1. CDR1 SGHRS and CDR2 YFSETQ come from the germline V gene. Germline trimming cut 4 bases from V and 3 bases from J; bases unmatched to any gene: 6. The CDR3 sequence is 16 residues long. The CDR3 is CASSLGQGANGNTIYF. The CDR3 DNA reads as TGCGCCAGCAGCCTAGGACAGGGGGCTAATGGAAACACCATATATTTT.

The CDR3 loop is CASSSGGTGDEKLFF. The CDR3 nucleotides read TGTGCCAGCAGTTCGGGCGGGACAGGTGATGAAAAACTGTTTTTT. The chain recombines TRBV28 with TRBJ1-4; TRBD1 matches 8 bases. Trimming took 4 bases from V and 6 from J; bases not matched to a gene: 7. The CDR3 runs to 15 residues. CDR1 and CDR2 (germline): MDHEN, SYDVKM.